This T cell receptor beta chain appears in the sequencing data of a study of T cells in women clearing cervical HPV infection. Using immunoSEQ multiplex PCR, the repertoire was profiled, and TCRdb retains in-frame clones only, with some absent. This repertoire includes roughly 35,000 clones. The TCR sequence derives from a woman between 18 and 75 years old with a cervical HPV16 infection that either progressed to CIN3+ or cleared (not recorded which). Sequencing input: blood buffy coat.

The CDR3 is CASSLGGVGETAFF. Incomplete CDR3 DNA: TGTGCCAGCAGCTTAGGAGGGGTTGGAGAGACA. The rearrangement links TRBV7-9 to TRBJ1-1; maybe TRBD1 (5 bases). The sequenced fragment ends 3 residues before the CDR3 boundary, so the rest is inferred from the germline J gene. The length of the CDR3 is 14 residues. CDR1 is SEHNR, CDR2 FQNEAQ, per germline (reference sequence).